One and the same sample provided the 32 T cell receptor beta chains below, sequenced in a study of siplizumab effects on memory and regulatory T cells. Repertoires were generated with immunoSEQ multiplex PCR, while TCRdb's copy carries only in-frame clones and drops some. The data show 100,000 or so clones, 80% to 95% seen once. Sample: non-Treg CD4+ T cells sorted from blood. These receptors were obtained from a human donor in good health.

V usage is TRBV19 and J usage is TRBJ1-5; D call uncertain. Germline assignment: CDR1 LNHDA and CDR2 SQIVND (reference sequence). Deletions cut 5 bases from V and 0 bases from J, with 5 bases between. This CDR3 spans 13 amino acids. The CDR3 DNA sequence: TGTGCCAGTAGTTTAAATAGCAATCAGCCCCAGCATTTT. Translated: CASSLNSNQPQHF.

CDR3 nucleotide sequence: TGTGCCATCAGAGATAGCGGGAGCTCCTACGAGCAGTACTTC. Amino acid sequence: CAIRDSGSSYEQYF. The J gene is TRBJ2-7, the V gene TRBV10-3, with 9 positions matching TRBD2. This CDR3 has 14 residues. With 6 bases clipped from V and 0 bases from J, the junction kept 3 bases outside the gene matches. CDR1 and CDR2 from the germline V gene are ENHRY and SYGVKD.

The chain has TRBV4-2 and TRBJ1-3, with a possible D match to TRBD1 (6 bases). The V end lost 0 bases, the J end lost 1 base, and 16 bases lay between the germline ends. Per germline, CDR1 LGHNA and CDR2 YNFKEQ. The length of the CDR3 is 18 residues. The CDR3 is CASSQDLGGYRSGNTIYF. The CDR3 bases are TGTGCCAGCAGCCAAGATTTGGGGGGCTACCGGTCTGGAAACACCATATATTTT.

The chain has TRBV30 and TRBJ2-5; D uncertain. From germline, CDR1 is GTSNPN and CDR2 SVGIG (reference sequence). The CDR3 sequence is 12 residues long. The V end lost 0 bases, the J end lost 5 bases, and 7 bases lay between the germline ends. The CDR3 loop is CAWSVLKETQYF. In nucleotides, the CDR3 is TGTGCCTGGAGTGTACTGAAGGAGACCCAGTACTTC.

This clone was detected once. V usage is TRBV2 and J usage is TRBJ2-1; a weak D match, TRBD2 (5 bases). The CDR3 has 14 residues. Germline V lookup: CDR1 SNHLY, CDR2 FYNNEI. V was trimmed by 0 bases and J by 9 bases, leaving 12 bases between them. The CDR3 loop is CASSEALTGVEQFF. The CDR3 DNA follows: TGTGCCAGCAGTGAAGCCCTGACCGGGGTTGAGCAGTTCTTC.

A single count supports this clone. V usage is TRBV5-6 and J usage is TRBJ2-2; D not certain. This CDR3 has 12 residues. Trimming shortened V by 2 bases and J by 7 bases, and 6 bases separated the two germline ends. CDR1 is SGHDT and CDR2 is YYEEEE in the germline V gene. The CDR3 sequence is CASSFPLGELFF. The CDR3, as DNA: TGTGCCAGCAGCTTTCCTCTCGGGGAGCTGTTTTTT. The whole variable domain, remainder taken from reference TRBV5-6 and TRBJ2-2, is DAGVTQSPTHLIKTRGQQVTLRCSPKSGHDTVSWYQQALGQGPQFIFQYYEEEERQRGNFPDRFSGHQFPNYSSELNVNALLLGDSALYLCASSFPLGELFFGEGSRLTVL.

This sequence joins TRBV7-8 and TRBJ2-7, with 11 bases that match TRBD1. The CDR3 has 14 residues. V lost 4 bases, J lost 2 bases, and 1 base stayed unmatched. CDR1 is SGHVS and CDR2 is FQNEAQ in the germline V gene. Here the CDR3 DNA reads TGTGCCAGCAGCTCGGGACAGGGGGCCTACGAGCAGTACTTC. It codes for CASSSGQGAYEQYF.

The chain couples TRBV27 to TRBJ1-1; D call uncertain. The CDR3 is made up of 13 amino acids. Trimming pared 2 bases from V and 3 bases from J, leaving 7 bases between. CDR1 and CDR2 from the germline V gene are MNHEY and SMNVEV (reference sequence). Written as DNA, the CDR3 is TGTGCCAGCAGTTTAAGAGGGTACACTGAAGCTTTCTTT. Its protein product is CASSLRGYTEAFF.

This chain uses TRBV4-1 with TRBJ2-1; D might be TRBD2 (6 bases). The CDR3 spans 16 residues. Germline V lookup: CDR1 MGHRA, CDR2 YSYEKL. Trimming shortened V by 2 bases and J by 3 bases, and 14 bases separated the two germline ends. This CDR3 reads CASSQSGTAIYNEQFF. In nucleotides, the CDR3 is TGCGCCAGCAGCCAATCCGGGACTGCTATCTACAATGAGCAGTTCTTC.

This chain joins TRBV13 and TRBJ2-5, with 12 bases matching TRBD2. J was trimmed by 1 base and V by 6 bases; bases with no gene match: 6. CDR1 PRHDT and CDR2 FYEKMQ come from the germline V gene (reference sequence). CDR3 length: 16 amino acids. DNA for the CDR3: TGTGCCAGCAGTCCTGGGACTAGCGGGTTCCAAGAGACCCAGTACTTC. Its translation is CASSPGTSGFQETQYF.

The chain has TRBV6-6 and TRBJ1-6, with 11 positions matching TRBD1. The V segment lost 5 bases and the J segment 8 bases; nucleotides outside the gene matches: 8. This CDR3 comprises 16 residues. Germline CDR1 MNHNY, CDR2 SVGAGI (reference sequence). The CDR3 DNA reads TGTGCCAGCAGTAAACCTGCGGGACAGGGGGATTCACCCCTCCACTTT. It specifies CASSKPAGQGDSPLHF.

CDR3 bases: TGCGCCAGCAGCTGGCTAGCGGGAGTCAATGAGCAGTTCTTC. This gives the protein CASSWLAGVNEQFF. The genes are TRBV4-1 and TRBJ2-1; 10 nucleotides agree with TRBD2. The CDR3 covers 14 residues. The V segment lost 5 bases and the J segment 6 bases; nucleotides outside the gene matches: 4. Germline V gene data show CDR1 as MGHRA and CDR2 as YSYEKL.

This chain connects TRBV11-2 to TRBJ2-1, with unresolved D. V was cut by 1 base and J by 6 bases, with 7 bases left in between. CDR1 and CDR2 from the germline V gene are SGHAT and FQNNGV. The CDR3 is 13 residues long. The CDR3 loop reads CASSLGPGNEQFF. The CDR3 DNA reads TGTGCCAGCAGCTTAGGTCCCGGCAATGAGCAGTTCTTC.

CDR3 nucleotides: TGTGCCAGCAGCCCCATTAGCGGGAGAGATCGTGAGCAGTTCTTC. Translation gives CASSPISGRDREQFF. The gene calls are TRBV7-6 and TRBJ2-1; TRBD2 matches 9 bases. Per germline, CDR1 SGHVS and CDR2 FNYEAQ. The V gene end was trimmed by 5 bases and the J gene end by 9 bases; junction bases not matched to a gene: 11. This CDR3 has 15 amino acids.

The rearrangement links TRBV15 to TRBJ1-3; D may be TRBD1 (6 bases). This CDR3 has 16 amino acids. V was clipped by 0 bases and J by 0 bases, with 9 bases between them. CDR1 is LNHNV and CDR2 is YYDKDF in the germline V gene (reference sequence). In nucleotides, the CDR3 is TGTGCCACCAGCAGAGATGGGGGGCCCTCTGGAAACACCATATATTTT. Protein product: CATSRDGGPSGNTIYF.

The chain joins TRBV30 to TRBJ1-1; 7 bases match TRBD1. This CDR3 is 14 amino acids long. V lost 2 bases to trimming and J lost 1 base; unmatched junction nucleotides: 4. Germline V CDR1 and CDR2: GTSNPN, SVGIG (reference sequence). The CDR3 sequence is CAWSPGQRNTEAFF. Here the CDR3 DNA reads TGTGCCTGGAGTCCGGGACAGAGGAACACTGAAGCTTTCTTT.

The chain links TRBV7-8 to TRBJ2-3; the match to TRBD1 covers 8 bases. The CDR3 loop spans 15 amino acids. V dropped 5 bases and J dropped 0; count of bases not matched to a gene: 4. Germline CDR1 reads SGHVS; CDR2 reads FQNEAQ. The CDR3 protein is CASSLGTGSTDTQYF. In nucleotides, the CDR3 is TGTGCCAGCAGCCTAGGGACAGGCAGCACAGATACGCAGTATTTT.

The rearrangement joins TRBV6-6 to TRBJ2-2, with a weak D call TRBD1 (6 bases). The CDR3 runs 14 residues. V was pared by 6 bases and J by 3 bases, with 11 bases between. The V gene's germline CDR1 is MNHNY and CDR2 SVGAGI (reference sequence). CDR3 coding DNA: TGTGCCAGCAGGCCCAACAGGGACACCGGGGAGCTGTTTTTT. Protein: CASRPNRDTGELFF.

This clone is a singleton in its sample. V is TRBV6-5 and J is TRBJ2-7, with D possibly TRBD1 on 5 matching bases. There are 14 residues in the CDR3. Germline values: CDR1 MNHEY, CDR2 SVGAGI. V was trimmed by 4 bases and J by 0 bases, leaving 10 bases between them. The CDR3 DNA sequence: TGTGCCAGCAGTTCGACAGTCTCCTCCTACGAGCAGTACTTC. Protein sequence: CASSSTVSSYEQYF.

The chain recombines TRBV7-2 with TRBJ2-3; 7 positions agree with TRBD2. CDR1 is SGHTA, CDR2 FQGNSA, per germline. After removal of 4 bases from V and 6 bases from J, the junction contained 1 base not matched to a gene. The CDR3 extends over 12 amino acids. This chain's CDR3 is CASSWGGDTQYF. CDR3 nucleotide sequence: TGTGCCAGCAGCTGGGGGGGGGATACGCAGTATTTT.

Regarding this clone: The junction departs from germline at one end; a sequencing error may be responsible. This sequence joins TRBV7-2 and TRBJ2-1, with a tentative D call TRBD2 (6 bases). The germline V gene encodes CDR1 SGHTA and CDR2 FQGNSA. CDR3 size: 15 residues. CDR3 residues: CAISEGGASLNEQFF. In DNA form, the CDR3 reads TGTGCCATCAGCGAAGGAGGGGCCTCTCTCAATGAGCAGTTCTTC. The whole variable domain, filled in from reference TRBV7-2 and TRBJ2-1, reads GAGVSQSPSNKVTEKGKDVELRCDPISGHTALYWYRQSLGQGLEFLIYFQGNSAPDKSGLPSDRFSAERTGGSVSTLTIQRTQQEDSAVYLCAISEGGASLNEQFFGPGTRLTVL.

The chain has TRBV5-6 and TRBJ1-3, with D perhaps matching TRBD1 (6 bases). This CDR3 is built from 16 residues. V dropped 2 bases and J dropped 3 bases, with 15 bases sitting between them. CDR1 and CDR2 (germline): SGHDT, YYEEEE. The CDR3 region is CASSFLQGTGGNTIYF. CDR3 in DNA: TGTGCCAGCAGCTTCCTACAGGGAACTGGTGGAAACACCATATATTTT.

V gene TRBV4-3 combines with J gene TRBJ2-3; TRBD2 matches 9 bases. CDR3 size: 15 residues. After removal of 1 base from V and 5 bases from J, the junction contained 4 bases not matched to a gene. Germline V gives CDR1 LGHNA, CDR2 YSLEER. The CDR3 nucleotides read TGCGCCAGCAGCCAAGGACTAGCGGAGAGAGATACGCAGTATTTT. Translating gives CASSQGLAERDTQYF.

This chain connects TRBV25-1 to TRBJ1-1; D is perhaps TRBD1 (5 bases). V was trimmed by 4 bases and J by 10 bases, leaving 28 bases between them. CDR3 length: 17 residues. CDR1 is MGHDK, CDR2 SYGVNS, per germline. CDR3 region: CASSVQHSGASGGSAFF. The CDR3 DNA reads TGTGCCAGCAGTGTCCAACATTCGGGTGCATCGGGGGGATCAGCTTTCTTT.

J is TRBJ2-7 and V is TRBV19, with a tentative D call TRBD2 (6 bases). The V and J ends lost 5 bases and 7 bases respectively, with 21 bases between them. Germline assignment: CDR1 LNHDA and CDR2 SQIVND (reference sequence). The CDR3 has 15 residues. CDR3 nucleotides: TGTGCCAGTAGTGAATTGGGGACTGGGCCGGGGGAGCAGTACTTC. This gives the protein CASSELGTGPGEQYF.

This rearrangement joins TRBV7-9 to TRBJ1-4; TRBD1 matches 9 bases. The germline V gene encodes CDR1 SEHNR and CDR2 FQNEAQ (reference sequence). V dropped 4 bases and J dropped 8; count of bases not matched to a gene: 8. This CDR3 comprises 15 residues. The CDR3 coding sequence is TGTGCCAGCAGCTCGAACAGGGGGCCGGGGGAAAAACTGTTTTTT. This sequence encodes CASSSNRGPGEKLFF.

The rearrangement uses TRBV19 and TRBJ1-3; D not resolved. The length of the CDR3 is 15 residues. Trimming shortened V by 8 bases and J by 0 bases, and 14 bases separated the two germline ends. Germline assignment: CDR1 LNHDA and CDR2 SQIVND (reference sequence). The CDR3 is CASLGRIGSGNTIYF. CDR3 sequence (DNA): TGTGCCAGTCTTGGACGGATAGGCTCTGGAAACACCATATATTTT.

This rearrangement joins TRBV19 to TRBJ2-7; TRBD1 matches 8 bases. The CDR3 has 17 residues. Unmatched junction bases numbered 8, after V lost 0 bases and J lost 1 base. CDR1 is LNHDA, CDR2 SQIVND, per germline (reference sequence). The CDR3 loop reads CASSIEAPGGWSYEQYF. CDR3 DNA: TGTGCCAGTAGTATAGAGGCCCCAGGGGGCTGGTCCTACGAGCAGTACTTC.

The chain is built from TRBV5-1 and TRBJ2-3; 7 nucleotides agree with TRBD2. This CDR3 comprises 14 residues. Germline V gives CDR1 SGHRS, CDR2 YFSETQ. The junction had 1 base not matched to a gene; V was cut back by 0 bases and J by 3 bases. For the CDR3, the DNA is TGCGCCAGCAGCTTGGTCGGGAGGACAGATACGCAGTATTTT. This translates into CASSLVGRTDTQYF. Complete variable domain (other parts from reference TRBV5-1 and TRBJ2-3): KAGVTQTPRYLIKTRGQQVTLSCSPISGHRSVSWYQQTPGQGLQFLFEYFSETQRNKGNFPGRFSGRQFSNSRSEMNVSTLELGDSALYLCASSLVGRTDTQYFGPGTRLTVL.

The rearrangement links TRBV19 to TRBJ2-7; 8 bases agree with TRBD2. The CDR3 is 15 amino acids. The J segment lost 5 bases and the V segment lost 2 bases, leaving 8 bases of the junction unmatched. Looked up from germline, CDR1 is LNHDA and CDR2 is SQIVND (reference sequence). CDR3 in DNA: TGTGCCAGTAGTATACCCGGGAGGGCGAAGGACGAGCAGTACTTC. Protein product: CASSIPGRAKDEQYF.

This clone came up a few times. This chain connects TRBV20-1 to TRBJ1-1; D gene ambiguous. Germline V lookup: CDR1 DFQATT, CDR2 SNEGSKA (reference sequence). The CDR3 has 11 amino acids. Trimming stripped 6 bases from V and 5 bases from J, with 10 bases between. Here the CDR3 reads CSAVEGTEAFF. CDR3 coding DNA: TGCAGTGCCGTCGAAGGGACTGAAGCTTTCTTT.

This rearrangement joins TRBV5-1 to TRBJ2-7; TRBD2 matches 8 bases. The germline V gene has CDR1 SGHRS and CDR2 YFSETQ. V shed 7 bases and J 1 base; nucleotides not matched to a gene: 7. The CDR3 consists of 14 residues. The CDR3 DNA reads TGCGCCAGCTTAGCGGGACCGGAATCCTACGAGCAGTACTTC. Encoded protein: CASLAGPESYEQYF.